The clone carrying this T cell receptor (beta chain) has only one observation. Its antigen is currently unknown. These data are taken from a study of Tregs in tolerant kidney transplant recipients. About the study: Related graft donors supplied nonmyeloablative bone marrow transplants, and mixed chimerism was transient.

Repertoires were generated with immunoSEQ multiplex PCR, while TCRdb's copy carries only in-frame clones and drops some. The profile shows some 70,000 clones, about 89% of them singletons. CDR3 length: 14 residues. The V end was cut by 5 bases, the J end by 1 base, with 10 bases between. Germline values: CDR1 SEHNR, CDR2 FQNEAQ (reference sequence). Whole-study findings and limits: For some patients, primers changed over time, blocking nucleotide-level comparison. This study did not directly address biological reproducibility.

The chain recombines TRBV7-9 with TRBJ2-3; D unresolved. This clonotype was obtained from a human donor who received a combined kidney and bone marrow transplant. Sequencing used CD4+ T cells from blood, obtained before the transplant. CDR3: CASSRTVGTDTQYF. The CDR3, as DNA: TGTGCCAGCAGCCGTACGGTTGGCACAGATACGCAGTATTTT.